A single sample gave rise to the 3 T cell receptor beta chains below, sequenced in a study of patients and donors after allogeneic stem cell transplantation. MiXCR was run by TCRdb on the RT-PCR reads, yielding one entry per CDR3 protein. The table includes tens of thousands of distinct CDR3 sequences, about 30% detected once. Sequencing was carried out using blood, either unsorted or a sorted T cell fraction (not recorded which). Receptors were obtained from a human donor who was either an allogeneic HSCT recipient or a stem cell or donor lymphocyte infusion donor (not recorded which). It is not recorded whose cells these are; they may come from a transplant donor.

This chain joins TRBV10-2 and TRBJ2-1, with D perhaps being TRBD1 or TRBD2 (6 bases each). The CDR3 has 15 residues. Per the germline V gene, CDR1 is WSHSY and CDR2 is SAAADI. With 6 bases removed from V and 0 bases from J, the gap between germline ends came to 12 bases. The CDR3 loop reads CASRAGGGSYNEQFF. The CDR3 bases are TGCGCCAGCAGAGCCGGGGGCGGCTCCTACAATGAGCAGTTCTTC.

The chain's CDR3 is CASSTGLLRAYEQYF. The CDR3, as DNA: TGTGCCAGCAGTACCGGACTCCTACGAGCCTACGAGCAGTACTTC. The chain is built from TRBV12-3 or TRBV12-4 and TRBJ2-7; possible D gene TRBD2, 5 bases. This CDR3 contains 15 residues. Trimming left V 5 bases short and J 2 bases short, with 16 bases between.

This clonotype is a singleton in its sample. The chain carries TRBV7-9 and TRBJ1-2, with 11 bases fitting TRBD1. J gave up 7 bases and V 5 bases, and 9 bases lay outside the gene matches. The germline V gene has CDR1 SEHNR and CDR2 FQNEAQ (reference sequence). The CDR3 has 15 amino acids. CDR3 residues: CASSRTGGAGRGYTF. The DNA for the CDR3 is TGTGCCAGCAGCCGGACAGGGGGCGCCGGGCGTGGCTACACCTTC.